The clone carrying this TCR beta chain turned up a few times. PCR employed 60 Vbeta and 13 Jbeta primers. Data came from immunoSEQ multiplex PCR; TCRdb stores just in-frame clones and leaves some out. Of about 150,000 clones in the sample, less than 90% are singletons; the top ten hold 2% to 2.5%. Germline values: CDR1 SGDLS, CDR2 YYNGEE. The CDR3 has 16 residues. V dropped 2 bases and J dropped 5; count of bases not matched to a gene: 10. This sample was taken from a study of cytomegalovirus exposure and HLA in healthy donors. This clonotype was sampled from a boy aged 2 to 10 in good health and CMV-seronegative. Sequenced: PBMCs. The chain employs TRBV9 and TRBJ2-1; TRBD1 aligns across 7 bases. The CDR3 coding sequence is TGTGCCAGCAGCGTCGGCACCGGGACAGAGGACAATGAGCAGTTCTTC. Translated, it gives CASSVGTGTEDNEQFF.